Each of the 22 T cell receptor beta chains below was sequenced from the same sample in a study of blood T cell repertoires in COVID-19. Some clones are missing from TCRdb's copy, which holds only in-frame ones; the method was immunoSEQ multiplex PCR. The table shows about 250,000 clones, with roughly 90% occurring only once. Sequenced input: peripheral blood. Source of these receptors: a woman in her fifties or sixties with COVID-19, enrolled during active disease.

The chain has TRBV5-4 and TRBJ1-3; D ambiguous. Germline CDR1 is SGHNT and CDR2 is YYREEE (reference sequence). The CDR3 has 17 residues. V gave up 4 bases and J gave up 0 bases, with 17 bases separating them. CDR3 bases: TGTGCCAGCAGCCCCGGGTCCTCCGTAACCTCTGGAAACACCATATATTTT. Amino acids: CASSPGSSVTSGNTIYF.

V usage is TRBV6-1 and J usage is TRBJ1-2, with D unclear. CDR3 length equals 15 residues. With 0 bases removed from V and 6 bases from J, the gap between germline ends came to 14 bases. The germline V gene has CDR1 MNHNS and CDR2 SASEGT. CDR3 protein: CASSEASPEVDGYTF. DNA for the CDR3: TGTGCCAGCAGTGAAGCGAGCCCCGAGGTGGATGGCTACACCTTC.

The chain employs TRBV5-6 and TRBJ1-2; D unresolved. V was shortened by 1 base and J by 1 base, with 14 bases between the two germline ends. The CDR3 is made up of 16 amino acids. Germline CDR1 SGHDT, CDR2 YYEEEE. The CDR3 region has the DNA TGTGCCAGCAGCTTGTCGCTTAGCCGGATTAACTATGGCTACACCTTC. The encoded protein is CASSLSLSRINYGYTF.

Note on this clone: Additional DNA sequences in this sample encode the identical CDR3. V is TRBV27 and J is TRBJ1-5; a possible D gene is TRBD1 (5 bases). This CDR3 region has 12 residues. V gave up 5 bases and J gave up 5 bases, with 7 bases separating them. CDR1 MNHEY and CDR2 SMNVEV come from the germline V gene (reference sequence). Here the CDR3 reads CASSPTDQPQHF. The CDR3 DNA reads as TGTGCCAGCAGTCCGACAGATCAGCCCCAGCATTTT.

The J gene is TRBJ1-1, the V gene TRBV5-1, with TRBD1 matching 7 bases. The CDR3 spans 13 residues. Germline V lookup: CDR1 SGHRS, CDR2 YFSETQ. V trimming: 5 bases; J trimming: 1 base; junction bases outside the gene matches: 2. The CDR3 coding sequence is TGCGCCAGCAGGGACAGGCCGAACACTGAAGCTTTCTTT. Translating it yields CASRDRPNTEAFF.

The chain is built from TRBV30 and TRBJ1-1, with 10 bases identical to TRBD1. V was pared by 4 bases and J by 7 bases, with 12 bases of the junction left unmatched. Per the germline V gene, CDR1 is GTSNPN and CDR2 is SVGIG (reference sequence). CDR3 size: 15 residues. DNA of the CDR3: TGTGCCTGGAACCCGGGACAGGGGTTCTCCCGTGAAGCTTTCTTT. Translating gives CAWNPGQGFSREAFF.

The chain combines TRBV4-3 with TRBJ1-6; D possibly corresponds to TRBD1 (5 bases). Germline CDR1 reads LGHNA; CDR2 reads YSLEER. Trimming cost V 0 bases and J 7 bases, with 13 bases left between them. The CDR3 is made up of 16 amino acids. CDR3 in DNA: TGCGCCAGCAGCCAAGATAGTCTTCGGGGGAATTCACCCCTCCACTTT. This translates into CASSQDSLRGNSPLHF.

The chain is built from TRBV7-9 and TRBJ1-5; no clear D. V shed 0 bases and J shed 4 bases, with 7 bases lying between them. The germline V gene has CDR1 SEHNR and CDR2 FQNEAQ (reference sequence). The length of the CDR3 is 14 residues. The CDR3 reads CASSLAGGNQPQHF. DNA for the CDR3: TGTGCCAGCAGCTTAGCTGGCGGGAATCAGCCCCAGCATTTT.

The chain links TRBV6-5 to TRBJ2-1; no clear D gene. Germline V gene data show CDR1 as MNHEY and CDR2 as SVGAGI. Trimming pared 6 bases from V and 6 bases from J, leaving 12 bases between. The CDR3 consists of 13 residues. CDR3 loop: CASSQAGFNEQFF. CDR3 in DNA: TGTGCCAGCAGCCAGGCTGGTTTCAATGAGCAGTTCTTC.

The CDR3: CASSHPDRGVWPQHF. The CDR3, as DNA: TGCGCCAGCAGTCACCCCGACAGGGGAGTATGGCCCCAGCATTTT. The chain recombines TRBV23-1 with TRBJ1-5, with 8 nucleotides matching TRBD1. TRBV23-1 is filed as an ORF, its function uncertain. This CDR3 region has 15 residues. The V and J ends lost 3 bases and 9 bases, in that order; junction bases with no gene match: 10.

The chain links TRBV5-1 to TRBJ1-4; 8 nucleotides agree with TRBD1. V lost 5 bases, J lost 8 bases, and 8 bases stayed unmatched. This CDR3 is built from 14 residues. Per germline, CDR1 SGHRS and CDR2 YFSETQ. The CDR3 loop reads CASRAGGTGEKLFF. The CDR3 DNA sequence: TGCGCCAGCAGAGCAGGGGGCACAGGAGAAAAACTGTTTTTT.

This sequence joins TRBV13 and TRBJ2-2; the match to TRBD1 covers 8 bases. This CDR3 spans 14 amino acids. Looked up from germline, CDR1 is PRHDT and CDR2 is FYEKMQ (reference sequence). J lost 2 bases, V lost 6 bases, and 2 bases had no gene match. CDR3 region: CASRQGVNTGELFF. CDR3 nucleotide sequence: TGTGCCAGCAGACAGGGGGTTAACACCGGGGAGCTGTTTTTT.

The chain carries TRBV19 and TRBJ2-1; a weak D match, TRBD2 (5 bases). CDR1 is LNHDA, CDR2 SQIVND, per germline (reference sequence). The CDR3 has 12 residues. Trimming took off 10 bases at V and 0 bases at J, with 7 bases between the two ends. DNA of the CDR3: TGTGCCACTCGGGGCTCCTACAATGAGCAGTTCTTC. Translated: CATRGSYNEQFF.

The rearrangement uses TRBV6-5 and TRBJ2-1; 11 positions match TRBD2. Unmatched junction bases numbered 7, after V lost 6 bases and J lost 6 bases. The CDR3 length is 15 residues. Germline CDR1 is MNHEY and CDR2 is SVGAGI. The CDR3 sequence: CASRSTSGVGNEQFF. The DNA for the CDR3 is TGTGCCAGCAGATCGACTAGCGGGGTTGGCAATGAGCAGTTCTTC.

The chain couples TRBV5-4 to TRBJ2-7, with TRBD1 identical over 9 bases. The CDR3 consists of 15 residues. The germline CDR1 and CDR2 sequences are SGHNT and YYREEE (reference sequence). Unmatched junction bases numbered 9, after V lost 4 bases and J lost 4 bases. The CDR3 coding sequence is TGTGCCAGCAGCGACCCGGGACAGGGTTTTTACGAGCAGTACTTC. Translated, it gives CASSDPGQGFYEQYF.

CDR3 sequence: CASSLSSSRPYEQYF. Here the CDR3 DNA reads TGTGCCAGCAGCTTATCGTCTAGCAGACCGTACGAGCAGTACTTC. This chain links TRBV7-2 with TRBJ2-7, with D perhaps matching TRBD2 (5 bases). The CDR3 has 15 residues. Trimming shortened V by 2 bases and J by 4 bases, and 15 bases separated the two germline ends. Germline CDR1 and CDR2: SGHTA and FQGNSA.

V usage is TRBV7-8 and J usage is TRBJ1-2; possibly TRBD1 for D (5 bases). Trimming pared 2 bases from V and 5 bases from J, leaving 21 bases between. CDR1 SGHVS and CDR2 FQNEAQ come from the germline V gene. The CDR3 sequence is 17 residues long. CDR3 residues: CASSLTPPGGDTYGYTF. Written as DNA, the CDR3 is TGTGCCAGCAGCTTAACCCCCCCGGGAGGGGATACTTATGGCTACACCTTC.

This clone was seen just once. Other DNA sequences in the same sample also yield this CDR3. The gene calls are TRBV30 and TRBJ1-2; D gene ambiguous. The ends were cut back, 0 bases at V and 4 bases at J, with 3 bases in the middle. The CDR3 runs to 11 residues. The germline V gene encodes CDR1 GTSNPN and CDR2 SVGIG (reference sequence). CDR3 region: CAWSVLYGYTF. CDR3 DNA sequence: TGTGCCTGGAGTGTACTCTATGGCTACACCTTC.

The chain combines TRBV7-9 with TRBJ2-2, with 8 bases fitting TRBD1. The CDR3 runs 15 residues. Unmatched junction bases numbered 2, after V lost 5 bases and J lost 0 bases. Germline loops: CDR1 SEHNR, CDR2 FQNEAQ (reference sequence). CDR3 coding DNA: TGTGCCAGCAGCAAACAGGGGGCGAACACCGGGGAGCTGTTTTTT. It is translated as CASSKQGANTGELFF.

The chain employs TRBV27 and TRBJ1-1; D not certain. Per the germline V gene, CDR1 is MNHEY and CDR2 is SMNVEV (reference sequence). Trimming took off 6 bases at V and 5 bases at J, with 16 bases between the two ends. This CDR3 region has 14 residues. CDR3 in DNA: TGTGCCAGCAGAAAATCGGGTCTGAGGACTGAAGCTTTCTTT. Translating it yields CASRKSGLRTEAFF.

V gene TRBV19 combines with J gene TRBJ1-5; 10 bases are shared with TRBD1. This CDR3 contains 13 residues. V was pared by 11 bases and J by 7 bases, with 8 bases of the junction left unmatched. Germline V lookup: CDR1 LNHDA, CDR2 SQIVND (reference sequence). The CDR3 DNA reads as TGTGCCTCACGGACAGGGGGGGAACAGCCCCAGCATTTT. It codes for CASRTGGEQPQHF.

J is TRBJ2-2 and V is TRBV10-1; 10 bases align to TRBD1. CDR1 WNHNN and CDR2 SYGVQD come from the germline V gene (reference sequence). CDR3 length: 16 residues. After removal of 5 bases from V and 7 bases from J, the junction contained 10 bases not matched to a gene. The DNA for the CDR3 is TGCGCCAGCAGTCTAAGACAGGGGGCAATGGGCGGGGAGCTGTTTTTT. It specifies CASSLRQGAMGGELFF.